The clone carrying this TCR beta chain was seen just once. This sample was included in a study of blood T cell repertoires in COVID-19. Across the study: The origin of the acute and convalescent COVID-19 samples was the United States, Italy and Spain. Sources were T cells, B-cell-depleted T cells, or PBMCs; the material itself was cDNA or gDNA.

In the original processing: Amplification of reference gene primers provided the estimated nucleated cell counts. Profiling relied on immunoSEQ multiplex PCR, and the TCRdb table lists in-frame clones only, not all of them. From that table come the V and J calls and clone size; the DNA was used to work out D and trimming. Altogether some 20,000 clones are present, 85% being singletons, with the ten largest covering 60% to 65%. Material for sequencing was peripheral blood. The receptor was isolated from a man older than 75 with acute or convalescent COVID-19.

The CDR3 DNA sequence: TGCGCCAGCAGAGTCACAGGGGACACTGAAGCTTTCTTT. Translating gives CASRVTGDTEAFF. The chain couples TRBV5-1 to TRBJ1-1; 7 bases are a match to TRBD1. The CDR3 length is 13 residues. V was pared by 5 bases and J by 3 bases, with 4 bases of the junction left unmatched. CDR1 SGHRS and CDR2 YFSETQ come from the germline V gene.